This record looks at one T cell receptor beta chain sequence and its context. These data originate in a study of blood T cell repertoires in COVID-19. Germline V gene data show CDR1 as KGHSH and CDR2 as LQKENI. Trimming took 6 bases from V and 9 from J; bases not matched to a gene: 4. This CDR3 spans 12 amino acids. TCRdb's copy holds only in-frame clones and misses some; the assay was immunoSEQ multiplex PCR. The data show about 150,000 clones, about 85% seen once. The source of this sequence is a man older than 75 with COVID-19, enrolled during active disease. Sequencing was carried out using peripheral blood. J is TRBJ1-1 and V is TRBV18; TRBD1 aligns across 10 bases. The CDR3 DNA follows: TGTGCCAGCTCCCAGGGACAGGGGCAAGCTTTCTTT. It specifies CASSQGQGQAFF.